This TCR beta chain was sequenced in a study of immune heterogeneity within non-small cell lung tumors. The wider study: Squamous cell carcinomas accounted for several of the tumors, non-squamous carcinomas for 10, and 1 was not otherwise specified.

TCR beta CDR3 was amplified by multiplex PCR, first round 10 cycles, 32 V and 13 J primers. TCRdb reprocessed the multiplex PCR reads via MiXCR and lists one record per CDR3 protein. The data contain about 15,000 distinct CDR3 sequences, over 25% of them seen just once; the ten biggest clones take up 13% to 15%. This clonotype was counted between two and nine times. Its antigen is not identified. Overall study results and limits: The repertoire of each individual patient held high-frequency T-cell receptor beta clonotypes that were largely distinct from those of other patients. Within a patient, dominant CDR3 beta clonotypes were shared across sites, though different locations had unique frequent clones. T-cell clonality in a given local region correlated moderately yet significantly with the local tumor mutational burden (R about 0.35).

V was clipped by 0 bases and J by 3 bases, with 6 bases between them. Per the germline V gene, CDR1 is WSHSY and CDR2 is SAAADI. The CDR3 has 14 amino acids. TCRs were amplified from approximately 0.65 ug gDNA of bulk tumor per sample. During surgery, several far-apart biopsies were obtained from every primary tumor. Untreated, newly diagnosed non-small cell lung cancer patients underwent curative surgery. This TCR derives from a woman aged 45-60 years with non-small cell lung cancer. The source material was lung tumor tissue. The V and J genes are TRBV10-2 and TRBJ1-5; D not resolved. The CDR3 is CASSESGYNQPQHF. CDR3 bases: TGCGCCAGCAGTGAGTCAGGGTACAATCAGCCCCAGCATTTT.